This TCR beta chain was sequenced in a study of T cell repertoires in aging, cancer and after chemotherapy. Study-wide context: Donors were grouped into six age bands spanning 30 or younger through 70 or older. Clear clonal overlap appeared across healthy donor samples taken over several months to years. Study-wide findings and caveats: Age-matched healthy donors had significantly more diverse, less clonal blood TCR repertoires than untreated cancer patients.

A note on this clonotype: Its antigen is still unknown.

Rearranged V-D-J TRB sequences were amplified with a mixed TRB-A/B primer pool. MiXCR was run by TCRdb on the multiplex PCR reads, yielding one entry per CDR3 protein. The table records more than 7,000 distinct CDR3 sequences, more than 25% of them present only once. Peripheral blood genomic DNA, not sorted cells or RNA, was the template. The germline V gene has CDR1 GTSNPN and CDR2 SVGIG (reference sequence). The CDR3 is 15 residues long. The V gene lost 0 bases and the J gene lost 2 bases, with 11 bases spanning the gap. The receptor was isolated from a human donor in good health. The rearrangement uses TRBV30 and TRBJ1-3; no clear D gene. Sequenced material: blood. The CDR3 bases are TGTGCCTGGAGTGTTCTCCGGACTGCTGGAAACACCATATATTTT. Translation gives CAWSVLRTAGNTIYF.